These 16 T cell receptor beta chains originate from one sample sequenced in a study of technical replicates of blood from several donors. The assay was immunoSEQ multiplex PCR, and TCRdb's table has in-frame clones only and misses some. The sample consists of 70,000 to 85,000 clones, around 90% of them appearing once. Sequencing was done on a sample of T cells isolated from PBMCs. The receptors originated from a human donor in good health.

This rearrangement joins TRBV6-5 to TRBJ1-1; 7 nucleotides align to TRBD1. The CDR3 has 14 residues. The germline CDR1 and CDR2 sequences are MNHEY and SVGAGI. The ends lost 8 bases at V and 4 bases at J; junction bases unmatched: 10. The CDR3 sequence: CASSHRGGGTEAFF. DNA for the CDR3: TGTGCCAGCTCCCACAGGGGAGGAGGCACTGAAGCTTTCTTT.

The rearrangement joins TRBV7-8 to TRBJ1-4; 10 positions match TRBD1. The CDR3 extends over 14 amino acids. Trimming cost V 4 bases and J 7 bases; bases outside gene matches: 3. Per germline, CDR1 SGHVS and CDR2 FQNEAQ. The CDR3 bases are TGTGCCAGCAGCTCCCGGGACAGGGGTGAAAAACTGTTTTTT. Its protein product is CASSSRDRGEKLFF.

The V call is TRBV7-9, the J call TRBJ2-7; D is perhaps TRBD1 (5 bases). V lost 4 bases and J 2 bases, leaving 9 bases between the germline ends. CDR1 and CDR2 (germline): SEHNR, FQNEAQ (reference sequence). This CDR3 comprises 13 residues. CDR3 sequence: CASSSTVPYEQYF. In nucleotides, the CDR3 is TGTGCCAGCAGCTCGACAGTTCCCTACGAGCAGTACTTC. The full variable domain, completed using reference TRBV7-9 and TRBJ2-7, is DTGVSQNPRHKITKRGQNVTFRCDPISEHNRLYWYRQTLGQGPEFLTYFQNEAQLEKSRLLSDRFSAERPKGSFSTLEIQRTEQGDSAMYLCASSSTVPYEQYFGPGTRLTVT.

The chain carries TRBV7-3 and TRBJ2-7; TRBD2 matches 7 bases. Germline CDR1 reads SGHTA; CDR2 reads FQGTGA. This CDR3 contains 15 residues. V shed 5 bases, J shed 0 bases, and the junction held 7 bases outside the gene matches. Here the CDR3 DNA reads TGTGCCAGCAGCCCTCTGGGCGGGAGCTCCTACGAGCAGTACTTC. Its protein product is CASSPLGGSSYEQYF.

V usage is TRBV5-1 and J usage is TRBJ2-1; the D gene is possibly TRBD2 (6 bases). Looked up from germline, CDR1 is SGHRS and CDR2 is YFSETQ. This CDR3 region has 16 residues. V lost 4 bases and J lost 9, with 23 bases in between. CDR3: CASSQDRDSGMSEQFF. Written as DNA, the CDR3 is TGCGCCAGCAGCCAAGACCGGGACTCGGGAATGTCTGAGCAGTTCTTC.

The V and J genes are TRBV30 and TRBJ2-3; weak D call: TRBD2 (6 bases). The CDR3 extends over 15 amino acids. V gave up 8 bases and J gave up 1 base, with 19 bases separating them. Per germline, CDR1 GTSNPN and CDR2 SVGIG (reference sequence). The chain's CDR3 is CAGSPRAGRTDTQYF. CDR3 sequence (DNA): TGTGCCGGCTCCCCCCGCGCGGGGCGCACAGATACGCAGTATTTT.

The CDR3 DNA reads as TGTGCCAGCAGCTTTCTACAGGGGGCGAAGGAAGCTTTCTTT. Its translation is CASSFLQGAKEAFF. The rearrangement joins TRBV5-4 to TRBJ1-1; TRBD1 matches at 9 bases. In germline, CDR1 is SGHNT, CDR2 YYREEE (reference sequence). The CDR3 has 14 amino acids. V lost 2 bases and J lost 8; bases outside the gene matches: 7.

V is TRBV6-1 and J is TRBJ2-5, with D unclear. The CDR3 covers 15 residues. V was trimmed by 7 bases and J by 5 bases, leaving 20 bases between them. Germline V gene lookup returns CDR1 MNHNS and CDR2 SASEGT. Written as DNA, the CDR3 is TGTGCCAGCAATATCGTTTTGGCCCCGTCGGAGACCCAGTACTTC. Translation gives CASNIVLAPSETQYF.

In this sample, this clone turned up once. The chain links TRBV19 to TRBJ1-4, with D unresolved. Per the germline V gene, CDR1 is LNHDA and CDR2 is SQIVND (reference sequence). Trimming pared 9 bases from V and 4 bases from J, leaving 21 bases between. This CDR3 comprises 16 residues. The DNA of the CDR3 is TGTGCCAGCGAGGCCCCTTCCAAAGGAATTAATGAAAAACTGTTTTTT. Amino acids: CASEAPSKGINEKLFF.

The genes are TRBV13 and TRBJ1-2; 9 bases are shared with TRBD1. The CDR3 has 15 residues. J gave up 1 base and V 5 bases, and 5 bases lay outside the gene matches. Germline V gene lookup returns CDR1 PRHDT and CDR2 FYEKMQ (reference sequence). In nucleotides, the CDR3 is TGTGCCAGCAGCGCGGGACAGGGCGTTAACTATGGCTACACCTTC. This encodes CASSAGQGVNYGYTF.

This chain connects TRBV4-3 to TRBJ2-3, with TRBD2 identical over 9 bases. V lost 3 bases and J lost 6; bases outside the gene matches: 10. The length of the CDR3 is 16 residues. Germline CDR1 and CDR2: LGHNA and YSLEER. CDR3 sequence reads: CASSHKYSGSRDTQYF. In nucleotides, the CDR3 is TGCGCCAGCAGCCACAAATATAGCGGGAGCCGGGATACGCAGTATTTT.

As DNA, the CDR3 is TGTGCCAGCAGTGCCGGGACAGGGGTAGAGACCCAGTACTTC. It encodes CASSAGTGVETQYF. The chain links TRBV28 to TRBJ2-5; 10 nucleotides match TRBD1. Germline loops: CDR1 MDHEN, CDR2 SYDVKM. With 5 bases clipped from V and 4 bases from J, the junction kept 4 bases outside the gene matches. The CDR3 extends over 14 amino acids.

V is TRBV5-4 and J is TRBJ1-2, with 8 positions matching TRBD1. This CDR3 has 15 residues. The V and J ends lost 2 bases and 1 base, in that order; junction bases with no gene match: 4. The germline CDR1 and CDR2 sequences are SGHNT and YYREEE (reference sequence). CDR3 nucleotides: TGTGCCAGCAGCTTAGGACAGGGATTTAACTATGGCTACACCTTC. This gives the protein CASSLGQGFNYGYTF. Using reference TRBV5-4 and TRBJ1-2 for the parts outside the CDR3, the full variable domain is ETGVTQSPTHLIKTRGQQVTLRCSSQSGHNTVSWYQQALGQGPQFIFQYYREEENGRGNFPPRFSGLQFPNYSSELNVNALELDDSALYLCASSLGQGFNYGYTFGSGTRLTVV.

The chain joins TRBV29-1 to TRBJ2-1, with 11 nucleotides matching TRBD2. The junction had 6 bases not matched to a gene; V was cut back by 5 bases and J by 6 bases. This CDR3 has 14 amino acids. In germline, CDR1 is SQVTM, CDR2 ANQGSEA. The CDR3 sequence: CSVSSGRTSNEQFF. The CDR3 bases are TGCAGCGTTTCTAGCGGGAGGACGTCCAATGAGCAGTTCTTC.

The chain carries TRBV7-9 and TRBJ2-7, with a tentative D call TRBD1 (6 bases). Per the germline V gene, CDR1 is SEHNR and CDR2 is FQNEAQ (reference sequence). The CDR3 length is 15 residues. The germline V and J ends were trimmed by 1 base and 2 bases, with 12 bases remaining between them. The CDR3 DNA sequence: TGTGCCAGCAGCTTAGGGGTAGGGGGTACCTACGAGCAGTACTTC. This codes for CASSLGVGGTYEQYF.

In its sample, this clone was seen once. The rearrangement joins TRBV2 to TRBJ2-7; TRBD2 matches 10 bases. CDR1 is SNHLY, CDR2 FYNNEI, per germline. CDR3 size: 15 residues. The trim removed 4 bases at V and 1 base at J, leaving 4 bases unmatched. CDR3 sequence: CASSVSSGSSYEQYF. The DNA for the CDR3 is TGTGCCAGCAGTGTTTCTAGCGGGAGTTCCTACGAGCAGTACTTC.